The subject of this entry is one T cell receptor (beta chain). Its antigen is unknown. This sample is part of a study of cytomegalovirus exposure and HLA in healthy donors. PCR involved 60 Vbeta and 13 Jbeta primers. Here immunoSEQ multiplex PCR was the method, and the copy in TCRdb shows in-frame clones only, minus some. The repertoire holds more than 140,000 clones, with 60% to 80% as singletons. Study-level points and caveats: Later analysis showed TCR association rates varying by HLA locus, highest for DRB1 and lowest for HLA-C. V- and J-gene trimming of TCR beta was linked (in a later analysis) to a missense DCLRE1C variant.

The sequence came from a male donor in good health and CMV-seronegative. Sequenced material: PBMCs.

This CDR3 is CATSPTHGTDTQYF. In nucleotides, the CDR3 is TGTGCCACCAGCCCCACGCACGGGACAGATACGCAGTATTTT. The chain recombines TRBV15 with TRBJ2-3; D ambiguous. CDR1 is LNHNV, CDR2 YYDKDF, per germline (reference sequence). Trimming removed 5 bases at V and 3 bases at J, with 12 bases between. The CDR3 has 14 residues.